Presented here are 11 T cell receptor beta chains from one specimen sequenced in a study of blood T cell repertoires in COVID-19 (dated by TCRdb to the early 2020s). Library creation used the immunoSEQ multiplex PCR assay. The immuneACCESS repertoire file appears here via TCRdb, limited to in-frame rearrangements. These files lack a portion of the clones; in checked studies, under half of the deficit traces to unresolved V genes, and the cause of the others is not known. The sample profile shows over 250,000 clones; roughly 84% of them were found once. The top ten clonotypes cover about 1.5% of the sample. Sequencing used peripheral blood. Receptors originate from a human donor with COVID-19, enrolled during active disease. The donor label of this sample is uncertain.

V usage is TRBV19 and J usage is TRBJ1-2; 8 bases agree with TRBD1. This CDR3 has 11 amino acids. Germline-derived CDR1 and CDR2 are LNHDA and SQIVND (reference sequence). The CDR3 sequence: CAVQGAYGYTF. The CDR3 DNA is TGTGCAGTCCAGGGGGCCTATGGCTACACCTTC. The full variable domain, its missing parts supplied by reference TRBV19 and TRBJ1-2, is DGGITQSPKYLFRKEGQNVTLSCEQNLNHDAMYWYRQDPGQGLRLIYYSQIVNDFQKGDIAEGYSVSREKKESFPLTVTSAQKNPTAFYLCAVQGAYGYTFGSGTRLTVV.

J is TRBJ1-3 and V is TRBV9; the match to TRBD1 covers 7 bases. From germline, CDR1 is SGDLS and CDR2 YYNGEE. The junction had 12 bases not matched to a gene; V was cut back by 0 bases and J by 6 bases. The CDR3 consists of 17 residues. Written as DNA, the CDR3 is TGTGCCAGCAGCGTAGATAGGGGGCAGGGACAGCCAAACACCATATATTTT. This codes for CASSVDRGQGQPNTIYF. The full variable domain, rest sourced from reference TRBV9 and TRBJ1-3, is DSGVTQTPKHLITATGQRVTLRCSPRSGDLSVYWYQQSLDQGLQFLIQYYNGEERAKGNILERFSAQQFPDLHSELNLSSLELGDSALYFCASSVDRGQGQPNTIYFGEGSWLTVV.

The V call is TRBV4-3, the J call TRBJ1-2, with D unclear. In germline, CDR1 is LGHNA, CDR2 YSLEER. The CDR3 contains 14 residues. V shed 0 bases and J shed 8 bases, with 13 bases lying between them. For the CDR3, the DNA is TGCGCCAGCAGCCAAGAGCGGGGAAGCGCCGGCTACACCTTC. Translating it yields CASSQERGSAGYTF.

The genes are TRBV6-5 and TRBJ2-7; 7 bases are a match to TRBD1. In germline, CDR1 is MNHEY, CDR2 SVGAGI. V gave up 5 bases and J gave up 4 bases; unmatched junction bases: 8. The CDR3 has 14 residues. The CDR3 region has the DNA TGTGCCAGCAGTCCCGACAGGGCTAATTACGAGCAGTACTTC. This translates into CASSPDRANYEQYF.

CDR3 nucleotide sequence: TGTGCCAGCAGCTTAGGTGGGGCATACTATGGCTACACCTTC. This sequence encodes CASSLGGAYYGYTF. The chain has TRBV7-2 and TRBJ1-2, with a possible D match to TRBD1 (5 bases). The germline V gene has CDR1 SGHTA and CDR2 FQGNSA. The ends were cut back, 1 base at V and 3 bases at J, with 9 bases in the middle. The CDR3 runs 14 residues.

In its sample, this clone was seen once. The rearrangement uses TRBV7-2 and TRBJ1-5, with D maybe TRBD1 (5 bases). V lost 2 bases to trimming and J lost 0 bases, with 8 bases between them. The germline gives CDR1 SGHTA, CDR2 FQGNSA. The CDR3 is 15 residues long. The chain's CDR3 is CASSLNRLSNQPQHF. The CDR3 DNA is TGTGCCAGCAGCTTAAACAGGCTTAGCAATCAGCCCCAGCATTTT. Variable domain in full (rest from reference TRBV7-2 and TRBJ1-5): GAGVSQSPSNKVTEKGKDVELRCDPISGHTALYWYRQSLGQGLEFLIYFQGNSAPDKSGLPSDRFSAERTGGSVSTLTIQRTQQEDSAVYLCASSLNRLSNQPQHFGDGTRLSIL.

V is TRBV6-6 and J is TRBJ2-3, with D perhaps matching TRBD2 (5 bases). The germline V and J ends were trimmed by 2 bases and 0 bases, with 12 bases remaining between them. The CDR3 has 16 residues. Germline CDR1 reads MNHNY; CDR2 reads SVGAGI (reference sequence). The DNA for the CDR3 is TGTGCCAGCAGTTACGGCAGTGGCGGGAGCACAGATACGCAGTATTTT. Its protein product is CASSYGSGGSTDTQYF.

CDR3 loop: CASSIGRGNEQFF. As DNA, the CDR3 is TGTGCCAGTAGTATCGGGAGAGGAAATGAGCAGTTCTTC. The rearrangement links TRBV19 to TRBJ2-1; TRBD2 might be the D (6 bases). The length of the CDR3 is 13 residues. Trimming took off 3 bases at V and 7 bases at J, with 10 bases between the two ends. The germline CDR1 and CDR2 sequences are LNHDA and SQIVND (reference sequence).

This clone turned up a few times. This rearrangement joins TRBV6-5 to TRBJ2-3; maybe TRBD2 (6 bases). Germline V gene sequence: CDR1 MNHEY, CDR2 SVGAGI. The CDR3 consists of 15 residues. Trimming left V 5 bases short and J 2 bases short, with 14 bases between. This CDR3 is CASSPLADSTDTQYF. CDR3 DNA sequence: TGTGCCAGCAGTCCACTAGCAGACTCCACAGATACGCAGTATTTT.

The table lists this clone with a count of one. The CDR3 DNA sequence: TGTGCCAGCAGAATACTCTACAGGGGGCCGGGAGCTTTCTTT. This gives the protein CASRILYRGPGAFF. The rearrangement joins TRBV5-6 to TRBJ1-1; 9 nucleotides agree with TRBD1. The CDR3 runs to 14 residues. Germline CDR1 reads SGHDT; CDR2 reads YYEEEE. V was pared by 5 bases and J by 10 bases, with 12 bases of the junction left unmatched.

This chain connects TRBV11-2 to TRBJ2-7, with a weak D call TRBD2 (5 bases). CDR1 and CDR2 (germline): SGHAT, FQNNGV. CDR3 length: 11 amino acids. Trimming cost V 5 bases and J 7 bases, with 9 bases left between them. CDR3 protein: CASSGGLEQYF. CDR3 nucleotide sequence: TGTGCCAGCAGCGGCGGGCTAGAGCAGTACTTC.